This TCR beta chain was profiled in a study of T cell changes during pregnancy in multiple sclerosis (dated by TCRdb to the late 2010s). With regard to the full study: The study examined how the T cell repertoire changed over the course of pregnancy in women with multiple sclerosis.

Relative to germline, V is 7 bases shorter and J is 4 bases shorter, with 20 bases between their ends. From its cysteine to its phenylalanine, the CDR3 spans 16 amino acids. The kept DNA is CDR3 alone, 48 bases in frame from the first base. CDR1 and CDR2 are read off the germline V gene (reference sequence) as LNHDA and SQIVND. To prepare the library, the immunoSEQ multiplex PCR assay was applied. Imported from immuneACCESS, the table was reduced by TCRdb to in-frame sequences with V and J called. These copies leave out some clones; in studies compared against another copy, an unresolved V gene accounts for under half, and the cause of the remainder is not known. This sample holds tens of thousands of clones; about 92% were observed only once. The ten biggest clones cover approximately 1.8% of the sample. In the case of this clone: The antigen this receptor binds is unknown. The sample holds no much larger clone one base away, and base qualities are not on file.

The chain is made from TRBV19 and TRBJ1-3, with no confidently assigned D gene. Sequencing was performed on peripheral blood, taken after pregnancy. The clonotype comes from a female donor with multiple sclerosis, enrolled in a pregnancy study. The DNA reads as follows: TGTGCCAGTACCTTCCTAAATCCGGGAAAAGGAAACACCATATATTTT. It translates as CASTFLNPGKGNTIYF. With all but the CDR3 taken from the reference TRBV19 and TRBJ1-3 genes, the full variable domain is: DGGITQSPKYLFRKEGQNVTLSCEQNLNHDAMYWYRQDPGQGLRLIYYSQIVNDFQKGDIAEGYSVSREKKESFPLTVTSAQKNPTAFYLCASTFLNPGKGNTIYFGEGSWLTVV.